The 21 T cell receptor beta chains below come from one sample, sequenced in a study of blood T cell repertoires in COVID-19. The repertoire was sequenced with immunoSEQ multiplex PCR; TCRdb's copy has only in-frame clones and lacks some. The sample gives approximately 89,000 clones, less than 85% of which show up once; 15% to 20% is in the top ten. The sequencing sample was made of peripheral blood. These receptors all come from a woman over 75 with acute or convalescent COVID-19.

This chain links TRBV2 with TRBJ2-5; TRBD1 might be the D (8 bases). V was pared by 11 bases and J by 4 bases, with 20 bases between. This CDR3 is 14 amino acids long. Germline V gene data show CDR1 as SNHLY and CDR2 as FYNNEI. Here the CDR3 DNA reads TGTGCCGGACACAGGGGGAGGGGGAGAGAGACCCAGTACTTC. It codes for CAGHRGRGRETQYF.

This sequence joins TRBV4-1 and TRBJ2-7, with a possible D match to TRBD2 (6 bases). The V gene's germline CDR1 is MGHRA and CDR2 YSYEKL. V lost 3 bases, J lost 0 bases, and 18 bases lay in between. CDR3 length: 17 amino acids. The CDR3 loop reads CASSQELGSGSSYEQYF. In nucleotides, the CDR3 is TGCGCCAGCAGCCAGGAACTCGGGAGTGGTAGCTCCTACGAGCAGTACTTC.

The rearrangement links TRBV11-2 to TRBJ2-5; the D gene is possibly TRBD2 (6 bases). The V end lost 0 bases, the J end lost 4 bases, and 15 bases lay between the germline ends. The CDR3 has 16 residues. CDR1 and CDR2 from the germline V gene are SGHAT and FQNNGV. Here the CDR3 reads CASSLEMGRRGETQYF. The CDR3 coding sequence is TGTGCCAGCAGCTTAGAAATGGGGCGGCGGGGAGAGACCCAGTACTTC.

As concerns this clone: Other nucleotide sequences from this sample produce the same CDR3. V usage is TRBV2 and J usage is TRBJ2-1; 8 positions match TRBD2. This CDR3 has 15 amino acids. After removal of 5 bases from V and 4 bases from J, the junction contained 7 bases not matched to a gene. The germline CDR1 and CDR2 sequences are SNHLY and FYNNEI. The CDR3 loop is CASSRSGSGYNEQFF. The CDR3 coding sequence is TGTGCCAGCAGTAGGAGCGGGAGTGGTTACAATGAGCAGTTCTTC.

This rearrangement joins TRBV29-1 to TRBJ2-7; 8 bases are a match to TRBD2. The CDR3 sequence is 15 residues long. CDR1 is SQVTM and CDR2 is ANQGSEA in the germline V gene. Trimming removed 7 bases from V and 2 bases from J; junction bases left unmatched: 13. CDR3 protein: CSAKPGLGFPYEQYF. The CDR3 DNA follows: TGCAGCGCAAAACCGGGACTAGGATTTCCCTACGAGCAGTACTTC.

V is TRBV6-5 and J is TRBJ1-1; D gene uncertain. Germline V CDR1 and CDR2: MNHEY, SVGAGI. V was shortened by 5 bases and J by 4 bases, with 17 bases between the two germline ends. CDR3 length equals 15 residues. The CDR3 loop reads CASSPPGPRGTEAFF. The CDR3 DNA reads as TGTGCCAGCAGTCCCCCAGGCCCACGGGGCACTGAAGCTTTCTTT.

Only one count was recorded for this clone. In nucleotides, the CDR3 is TGTGCCAGCAGCTTGGGGGGGACAGGAGGGCACACTGAAGCTTTCTTT. Translating gives CASSLGGTGGHTEAFF. The gene calls are TRBV5-4 and TRBJ1-1; TRBD1 matches 8 bases. V shed 0 bases, J shed 3 bases, and the junction held 7 bases outside the gene matches. The germline V gene encodes CDR1 SGHNT and CDR2 YYREEE (reference sequence). This CDR3 has 16 residues.

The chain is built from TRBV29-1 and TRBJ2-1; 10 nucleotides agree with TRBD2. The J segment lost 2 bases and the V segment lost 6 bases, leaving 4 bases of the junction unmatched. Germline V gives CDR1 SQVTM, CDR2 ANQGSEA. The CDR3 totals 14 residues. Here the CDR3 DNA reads TGCAGCGTGGCCGGGACTAGCGCCTACAATGAGCAGTTCTTC. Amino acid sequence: CSVAGTSAYNEQFF.

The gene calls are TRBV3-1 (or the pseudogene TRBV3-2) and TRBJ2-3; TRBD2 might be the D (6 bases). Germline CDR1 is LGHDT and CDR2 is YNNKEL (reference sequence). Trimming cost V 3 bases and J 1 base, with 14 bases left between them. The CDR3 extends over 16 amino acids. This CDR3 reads CASSHFSSARTDTQYF. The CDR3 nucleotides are TGTGCCAGCAGCCATTTCTCTAGCGCTCGCACAGATACGCAGTATTTT.

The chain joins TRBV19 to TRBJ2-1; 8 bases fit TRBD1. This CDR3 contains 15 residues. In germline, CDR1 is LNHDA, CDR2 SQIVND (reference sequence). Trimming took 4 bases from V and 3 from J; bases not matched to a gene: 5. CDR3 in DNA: TGTGCCAGTAGTACTAGGGGGACAGGCTACAATGAGCAGTTCTTC. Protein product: CASSTRGTGYNEQFF.

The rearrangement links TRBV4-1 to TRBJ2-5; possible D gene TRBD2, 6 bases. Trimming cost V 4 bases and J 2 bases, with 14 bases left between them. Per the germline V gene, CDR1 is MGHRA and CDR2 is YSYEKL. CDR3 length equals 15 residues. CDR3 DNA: TGCGCCAGCAGCCCGGGGGTAGCGGAACAAGAGACCCAGTACTTC. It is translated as CASSPGVAEQETQYF.

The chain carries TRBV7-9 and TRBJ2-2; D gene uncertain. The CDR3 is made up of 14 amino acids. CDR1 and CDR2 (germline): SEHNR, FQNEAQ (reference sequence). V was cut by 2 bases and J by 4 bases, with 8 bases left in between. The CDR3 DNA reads TGTGCCAGCAGCTTATTACAAAGCACCGGGGAGCTGTTTTTT. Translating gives CASSLLQSTGELFF. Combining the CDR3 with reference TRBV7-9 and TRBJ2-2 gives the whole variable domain DTGVSQNPRHKITKRGQNVTFRCDPISEHNRLYWYRQTLGQGPEFLTYFQNEAQLEKSRLLSDRFSAERPKGSFSTLEIQRTEQGDSAMYLCASSLLQSTGELFFGEGSRLTVL.

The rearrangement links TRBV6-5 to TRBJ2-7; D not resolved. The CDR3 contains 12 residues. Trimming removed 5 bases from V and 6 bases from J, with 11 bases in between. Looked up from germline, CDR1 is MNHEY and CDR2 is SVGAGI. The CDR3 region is CASSTVGVEQYF. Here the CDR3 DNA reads TGTGCCAGCAGTACAGTCGGTGTCGAGCAGTACTTC.

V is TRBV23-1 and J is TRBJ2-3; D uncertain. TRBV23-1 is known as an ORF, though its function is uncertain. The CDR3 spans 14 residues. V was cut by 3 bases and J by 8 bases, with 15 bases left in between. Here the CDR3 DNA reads TGCGCCAGCAGTCAGACCAGACATCTCCCTACGCAGTATTTT. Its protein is CASSQTRHLPTQYF.

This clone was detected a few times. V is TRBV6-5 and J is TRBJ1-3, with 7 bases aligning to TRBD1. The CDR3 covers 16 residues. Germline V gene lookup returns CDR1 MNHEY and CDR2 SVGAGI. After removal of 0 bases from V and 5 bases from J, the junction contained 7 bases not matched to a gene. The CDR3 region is CASSYSLRDRRNTIYF. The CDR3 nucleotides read TGTGCCAGCAGTTACTCCTTACGGGACAGAAGAAACACCATATATTTT.

The CDR3: CASSARTSGGGYEQYF. DNA for the CDR3: TGTGCCAGCAGTGCCCGGACTAGCGGGGGCGGGTACGAGCAGTACTTC. The rearrangement links TRBV6-1 to TRBJ2-7; 13 nucleotides align to TRBD2. In germline, CDR1 is MNHNS, CDR2 SASEGT. V was clipped by 4 bases and J by 4 bases; unmatched bases: 7. The CDR3 extends over 16 amino acids.

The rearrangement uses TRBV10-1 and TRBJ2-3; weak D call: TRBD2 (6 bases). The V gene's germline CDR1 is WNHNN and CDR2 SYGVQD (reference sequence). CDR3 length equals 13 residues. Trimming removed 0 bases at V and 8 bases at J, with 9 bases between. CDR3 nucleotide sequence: TGCGCCAGCAGTGAGTCAGGAGGGGTTACGCAGTATTTT. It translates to CASSESGGVTQYF.

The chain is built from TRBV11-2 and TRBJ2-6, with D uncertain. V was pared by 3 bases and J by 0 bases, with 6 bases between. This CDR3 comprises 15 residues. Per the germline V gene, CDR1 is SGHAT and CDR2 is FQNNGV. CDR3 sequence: CASSFLYSGANVLTF. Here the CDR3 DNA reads TGTGCCAGCAGCTTTCTATACTCTGGGGCCAACGTCCTGACTTTC.

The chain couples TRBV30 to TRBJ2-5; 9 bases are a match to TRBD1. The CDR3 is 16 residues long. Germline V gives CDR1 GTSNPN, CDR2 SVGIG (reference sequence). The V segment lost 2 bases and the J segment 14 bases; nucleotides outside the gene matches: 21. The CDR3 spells CAWSTGGATTRVEIYF. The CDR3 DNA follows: TGTGCCTGGAGTACAGGGGGCGCGACGACTCGGGTGGAGATATACTTC.

CDR3 amino acids: CASSLVGTQPPLDTQYF. The DNA for the CDR3 is TGTGCCAGCAGCTTAGTCGGGACTCAGCCCCCTTTAGATACGCAGTATTTT. The chain has TRBV7-2 and TRBJ2-3, with D possibly TRBD2 on 6 matching bases. Trimming removed 1 base at V and 5 bases at J, with 19 bases between. The CDR3 runs to 17 residues. Germline CDR1 and CDR2: SGHTA and FQGNSA.

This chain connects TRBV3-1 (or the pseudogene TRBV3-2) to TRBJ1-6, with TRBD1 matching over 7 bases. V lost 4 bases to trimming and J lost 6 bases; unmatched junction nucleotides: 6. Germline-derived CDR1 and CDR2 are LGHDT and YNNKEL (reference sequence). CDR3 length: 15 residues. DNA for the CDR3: TGTGCCAGCAGCCCACAGGGGTCTCTTAATTCACCCCTCCACTTT. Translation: CASSPQGSLNSPLHF.